A single sample gave rise to the 3 T cell receptor beta chains below, sequenced in a study of T cell changes during pregnancy in multiple sclerosis. Clones were sequenced by immunoSEQ multiplex PCR, and TCRdb holds only the in-frame ones, with some missing. The sample holds roughly 93,000 clones; just over 90% are singletons and the top ten take roughly 2.1%. Material: peripheral blood, obtained after pregnancy. The receptors shown here come from a female donor in good health, enrolled as a control in a pregnancy study.

The chain joins TRBV27 to TRBJ1-4; perhaps TRBD1 as D (6 bases). Germline V gene data show CDR1 as MNHEY and CDR2 as SMNVEV (reference sequence). The CDR3 is 16 residues long. Trimming removed 6 bases at V and 2 bases at J, with 16 bases between. CDR3 in amino acids: CASSRSQGFTNEKLFF. CDR3 DNA sequence: TGTGCCAGCAGCCGATCCCAGGGGTTCACTAATGAAAAACTGTTTTTT.

The chain recombines TRBV14 with TRBJ1-1; tentatively, D is TRBD1 (5 bases). CDR1 and CDR2 from the germline V gene are SGHDN and FVKESK. The CDR3 has 14 amino acids. V was pared by 1 base and J by 4 bases, with 10 bases between. Here the CDR3 reads CASSQVWGVTEAFF. CDR3 DNA: TGTGCCAGCAGCCAAGTGTGGGGGGTCACTGAAGCTTTCTTT.

This clone was seen only once. This chain joins TRBV2 and TRBJ1-4, with a possible D match to TRBD1 (5 bases). Germline CDR1 SNHLY, CDR2 FYNNEI. The CDR3 is made up of 14 amino acids. V was shortened by 4 bases and J by 5 bases, with 11 bases between the two germline ends. Here the CDR3 reads CASSARGGNEKLFF. The CDR3 bases are TGTGCCAGCAGTGCGCGGGGGGGAAATGAAAAACTGTTTTTT.